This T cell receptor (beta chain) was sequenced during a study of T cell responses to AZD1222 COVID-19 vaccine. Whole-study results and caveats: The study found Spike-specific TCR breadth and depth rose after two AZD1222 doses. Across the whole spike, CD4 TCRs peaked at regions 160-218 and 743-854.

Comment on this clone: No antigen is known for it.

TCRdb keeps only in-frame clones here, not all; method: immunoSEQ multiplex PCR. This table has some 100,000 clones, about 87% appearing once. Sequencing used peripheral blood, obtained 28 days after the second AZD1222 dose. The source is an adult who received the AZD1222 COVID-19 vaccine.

The CDR3 sequence: CASSPDQEQFF. The CDR3 DNA is TGCGCCAGCAGCCCAGACCAAGAACAGTTCTTC. The chain couples TRBV5-1 to TRBJ2-1; D gene ambiguous. There are 11 residues in the CDR3. Germline values: CDR1 SGHRS, CDR2 YFSETQ. V lost 4 bases, J lost 13 bases, and 12 bases lay in between.